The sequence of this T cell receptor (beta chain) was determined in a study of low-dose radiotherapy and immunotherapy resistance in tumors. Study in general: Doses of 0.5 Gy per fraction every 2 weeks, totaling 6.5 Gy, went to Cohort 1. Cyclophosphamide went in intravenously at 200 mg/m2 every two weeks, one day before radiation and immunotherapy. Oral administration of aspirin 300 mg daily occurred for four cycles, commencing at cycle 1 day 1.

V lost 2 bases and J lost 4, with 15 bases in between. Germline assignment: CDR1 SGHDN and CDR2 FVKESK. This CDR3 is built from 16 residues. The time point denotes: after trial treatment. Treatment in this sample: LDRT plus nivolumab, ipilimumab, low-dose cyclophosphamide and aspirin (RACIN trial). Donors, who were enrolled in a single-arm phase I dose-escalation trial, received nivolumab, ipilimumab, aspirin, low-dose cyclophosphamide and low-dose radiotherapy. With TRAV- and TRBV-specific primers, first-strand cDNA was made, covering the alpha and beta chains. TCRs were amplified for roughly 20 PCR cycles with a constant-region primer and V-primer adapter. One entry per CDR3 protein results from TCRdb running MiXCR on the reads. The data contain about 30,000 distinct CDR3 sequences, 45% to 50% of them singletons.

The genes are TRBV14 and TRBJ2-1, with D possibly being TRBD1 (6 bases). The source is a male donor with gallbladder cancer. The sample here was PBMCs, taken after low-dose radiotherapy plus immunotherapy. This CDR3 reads CASSQHVNRVYNEQFF. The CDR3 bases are TGTGCCAGCAGCCAACACGTTAACAGGGTATACAATGAGCAGTTCTTC.